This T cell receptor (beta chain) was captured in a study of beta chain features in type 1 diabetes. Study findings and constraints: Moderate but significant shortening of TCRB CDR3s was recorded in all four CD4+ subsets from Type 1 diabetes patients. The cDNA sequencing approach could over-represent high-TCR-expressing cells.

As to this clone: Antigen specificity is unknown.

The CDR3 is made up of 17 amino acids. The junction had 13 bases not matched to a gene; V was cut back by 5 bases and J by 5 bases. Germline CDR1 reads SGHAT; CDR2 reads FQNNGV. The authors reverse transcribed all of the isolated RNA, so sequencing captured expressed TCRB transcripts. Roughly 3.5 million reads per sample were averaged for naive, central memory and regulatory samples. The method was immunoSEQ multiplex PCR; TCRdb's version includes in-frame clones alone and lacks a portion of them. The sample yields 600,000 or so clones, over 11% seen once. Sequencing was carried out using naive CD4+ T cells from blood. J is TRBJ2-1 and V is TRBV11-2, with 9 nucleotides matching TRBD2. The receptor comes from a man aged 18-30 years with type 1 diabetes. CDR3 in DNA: TGTGCCAGCAGCCCTGTAGCGGGGGCGCCAGCACACAATGAGCAGTTCTTC. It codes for CASSPVAGAPAHNEQFF.